This paragraph covers one T cell receptor (beta chain) sequence. Its antigen is unknown. The sample comes from a study of beta chain features in type 1 diabetes. As every portion of the isolated RNA was reverse transcribed, the sequencing read expressed TCRB transcripts. Data came from immunoSEQ multiplex PCR; TCRdb stores just in-frame clones and leaves some out. The sample yields some 330,000 clones, approximately 9.9% seen once. Study results and limitations: Shortening of TCRB CDR3s, moderate but significant, appeared in all four CD4+ subsets of Type 1 diabetes patients.

With V trimmed by 4 bases and J by 5 bases, 7 bases remained unmatched. Germline V gene lookup returns CDR1 SGHRS and CDR2 YFSETQ. The CDR3 consists of 14 residues. Every donor provided one heparinised blood draw, which averaged approximately 100 mL. Sorting of CD4+ naive, central memory, regulatory and stem cell-like memory cells was performed via CD45RO/CCR7/CD25/CD127/CD95/CD27. V and J are TRBV5-1 and TRBJ1-1; 8 positions agree with TRBD1. This clonotype was sampled from a woman aged 30 to 39 in good health. Sequenced material: naive CD4+ T cells from blood. DNA of the CDR3: TGCGCCAGCAGCAACGGACAGGGCATAACTGAAGCTTTCTTT. As protein: CASSNGQGITEAFF.